Shown below are 22 T cell receptor beta chains from a single sample sequenced in a study of regulatory T cells in long-lasting Graves disease (TCRdb year 2021). According to the study, the label for this sample's time point signals: persistent/refractory GD, antithyroid drugs over 5 years with positive TRAb. For both TCR sequencing and RNA sequencing, RNA was extracted from PBMCs in TRIzol. The library came from multiplex PCR. The instrument was an Illumina HiSeq 4000. TCR beta libraries were built with iRepertoire HTBI primers and Arm-PCR amplification of CDR3 regions. The raw public reads went through TCRdb reprocessing: fastp at Q25, MiXCR clone calling, in-frame beta chains kept. Entries that share a CDR3 protein sequence are merged under the most common genes and DNA. For this sample the table gives nearly 350,000 distinct CDR3 sequences, of which about 20% were detected only once. Less than 30% of the sample comes from the top ten.

The sample was peripheral blood mononuclear cells (PBMCs), taken when the disease was refractory, from a patient treated with antithyroid drugs. These receptors were collected from a female donor with Graves disease.

The chain couples TRBV7-3 to TRBJ2-7; D unclear. CDR3 length: 14 residues. CDR1 and CDR2 from the germline V gene are SGHTA and FQGTGA. With 5 bases removed from V and 2 bases from J, the gap between germline ends came to 13 bases. CDR3 coding DNA: TGTGCCAGCAGCCAAACCGGAAGGCCCTACGAGCAGTACTTC. Its translation is CASSQTGRPYEQYF. Full variable domain (remainder filled in from reference TRBV7-3 and TRBJ2-7): GAGVSQTPSNKVTEKGKYVELRCDPISGHTALYWYRQSLGQGPEFLIYFQGTGAADDSGLPNDRFFAVRPEGSVSTLKIQRTERGDSAVYLCASSQTGRPYEQYFGPGTRLTVT.

V and J are TRBV19 and TRBJ1-2; TRBD1 might be the D (6 bases). V lost 6 bases, J lost 1 base, and 12 bases lay in between. The V gene's germline CDR1 is LNHDA and CDR2 SQIVND (reference sequence). The CDR3 is 14 amino acids. This chain's CDR3 is CASRVQGFNYGYTF. In DNA form, the CDR3 reads TGTGCCAGTAGGGTTCAGGGGTTTAACTATGGCTACACCTTC. Combining the CDR3 with reference TRBV19 and TRBJ1-2 gives the whole variable domain DGGITQSPKYLFRKEGQNVTLSCEQNLNHDAMYWYRQDPGQGLRLIYYSQIVNDFQKGDIAEGYSVSREKKESFPLTVTSAQKNPTAFYLCASRVQGFNYGYTFGSGTRLTVV.

This clonotype was detected once. The chain carries TRBV5-1 and TRBJ2-3; 11 bases fit TRBD1. Germline CDR1 SGHRS, CDR2 YFSETQ. The junction had 4 bases not matched to a gene; V was cut back by 0 bases and J by 7 bases. The CDR3 extends over 15 amino acids. CDR3 DNA: TGCGCCAGCAGCTTGGCAAGGGACAGGGGGTATACGCAGTATTTT. Residues: CASSLARDRGYTQYF. Looking up the rest from reference TRBV5-1 and TRBJ2-3 gives the full variable domain: KAGVTQTPRYLIKTRGQQVTLSCSPISGHRSVSWYQQTPGQGLQFLFEYFSETQRNKGNFPGRFSGRQFSNSRSEMNVSTLELGDSALYLCASSLARDRGYTQYFGPGTRLTVL.

The chain recombines TRBV19 with TRBJ1-6; 10 positions agree with TRBD1. Trimming took 5 bases from V and 7 from J; bases not matched to a gene: 5. The V gene's germline CDR1 is LNHDA and CDR2 SQIVND (reference sequence). There are 15 residues in the CDR3. CDR3 nucleotide sequence: TGTGCCAGTAGTTTATGGACAGGGGGGAATTCACCCCTCCACTTT. Translated: CASSLWTGGNSPLHF.

The CDR3 bases are TGTGCCAGCACCCGCCTAACTACGATACAAGAGACCCAGTACTTC. Amino acids: CASTRLTTIQETQYF. The gene calls are TRBV5-6 and TRBJ2-5; no definite D call. CDR3 length equals 15 residues. Between the trimmed V and J ends, which lost 6 bases and 2 bases, there was a span of 17 bases. CDR1 SGHDT and CDR2 YYEEEE come from the germline V gene.

In its sample, this clonotype was seen once. A much larger clone sits a single nucleotide away, making a read error possible. This sequence joins TRBV27 and TRBJ1-1; D not resolved. The CDR3 sequence is 13 residues long. V lost 3 bases, J lost 1 base, and 6 bases lay in between. Germline loops: CDR1 MNHEY, CDR2 SMNVEV (reference sequence). Here the CDR3 DNA reads TGTGCCAGCAGTTTCTACAGGAACACTGAAGCTTTCTTT. Residues: CASSFYRNTEAFF.

J is TRBJ2-4 and V is TRBV7-9; possible D gene TRBD1, 5 bases. Germline CDR1 SEHNR, CDR2 FQNEAQ (reference sequence). V dropped 1 base and J dropped 9 bases, with 13 bases sitting between them. The CDR3 runs 14 residues. The DNA of the CDR3 is TGTGCCAGCAGCTTAGAGGCCAGGGCTACCATTCAGTACTTC. Translation gives CASSLEARATIQYF.

This clonotype was seen at least ten times. The chain is built from TRBV28 and TRBJ2-7; 8 nucleotides align to TRBD2. CDR3 size: 15 residues. Germline CDR1 reads MDHEN; CDR2 reads SYDVKM. Trimming took 2 bases from V and 7 from J; bases not matched to a gene: 10. The CDR3 spells CASSLTGLGGREQYF. CDR3 in DNA: TGTGCCAGCAGTTTAACGGGACTAGGAGGTCGAGAGCAGTACTTC. Supplemented by reference TRBV28 and TRBJ2-7, the full variable domain reads DVKVTQSSRYLVKRTGEKVFLECVQDMDHENMFWYRQDPGLGLRLIYFSYDVKMKEKGDIPEGYSVSREKKERFSLILESASTNQTSMYLCASSLTGLGGREQYFGPGTRLTVT.

Many counts were recorded for this clonotype. This rearrangement joins TRBV2 to TRBJ2-5; 10 bases line up with TRBD2. The germline V gene has CDR1 SNHLY and CDR2 FYNNEI. There are 15 residues in the CDR3. The V segment lost 5 bases and the J segment 5 bases; nucleotides outside the gene matches: 8. The CDR3: CASSYEREGLETQYF. The CDR3 DNA sequence: TGTGCCAGCAGTTACGAGCGGGAGGGCCTGGAGACCCAGTACTTC.

This clonotype was counted at least ten times. This chain uses TRBV12-5 with TRBJ1-2; D uncertain. CDR3 length: 15 amino acids. V was trimmed by 2 bases and J by 4 bases, leaving 14 bases between them. CDR1 is LGHNT and CDR2 is FRNRAP in the germline V gene. The CDR3 here is CASGLFSLAGYGYTF. The CDR3 nucleotides read TGTGCTAGTGGTTTGTTTTCCCTCGCTGGCTATGGCTACACCTTC.

The V gene is TRBV18, the J gene TRBJ1-5; 8 nucleotides line up with TRBD1. The CDR3 runs to 14 residues. Per germline, CDR1 KGHSH and CDR2 LQKENI. The J segment lost 6 bases and the V segment lost 0 bases, leaving 1 base of the junction unmatched. CDR3 sequence: CASSPPDRAQPQHF. As DNA, the CDR3 is TGTGCCAGCTCACCACCGGACAGGGCTCAGCCCCAGCATTTT. Combining the CDR3 with reference TRBV18 and TRBJ1-5 gives the whole variable domain NAGVMQNPRHLVRRRGQEARLRCSPMKGHSHVYWYRQLPEEGLKFMVYLQKENIIDESGMPKERFSAEFPKEGPSILRIQQVVRGDSAAYFCASSPPDRAQPQHFGDGTRLSIL.

This clonotype was observed a few times. CDR3 DNA: TGTGCCAGCAGCCCCCCTCACGGCTATGGCTACACCTTC. Translation gives CASSPPHGYGYTF. This rearrangement joins TRBV14 to TRBJ1-2; D is unclear. Deletions cut 4 bases from V and 4 bases from J, with 10 bases between. CDR3 length: 13 residues. Germline assignment: CDR1 SGHDN and CDR2 FVKESK.

The gene calls are TRBV4-3 and TRBJ1-6; the D is unclear. This CDR3 is 16 amino acids long. V was clipped by 0 bases and J by 5 bases, with 11 bases between them. Germline V CDR1 and CDR2: LGHNA, YSLEER. CDR3 loop: CASSQDSVSHNSPLHF. CDR3 DNA: TGCGCCAGCAGCCAAGATAGCGTGAGTCATAATTCACCCCTCCACTTT.

This clonotype has a count of ten or more. This chain connects TRBV12-3 or TRBV12-4 to TRBJ1-1; weak D call: TRBD1 (5 bases). The V end lost 11 bases, the J end lost 6 bases, and 22 bases lay between the germline ends. The CDR3 is 14 amino acids. CDR3: CACRETVTGPEAFF. Here the CDR3 DNA reads TGTGCCTGCCGAGAAACAGTAACAGGACCTGAAGCTTTCTTT.

This clonotype came up a few times. The rearrangement links TRBV27 to TRBJ1-5; D is undetermined. Trimming took off 4 bases at V and 0 bases at J, with 4 bases between the two ends. There are 13 residues in the CDR3. Germline loops: CDR1 MNHEY, CDR2 SMNVEV (reference sequence). The CDR3 sequence: CASSWSSNQPQHF. DNA of the CDR3: TGTGCCAGCAGTTGGTCTAGCAATCAGCCCCAGCATTTT.

This clonotype was counted a few times. J is TRBJ1-5 and V is TRBV19, with D tentatively TRBD1 (5 bases). Between the trimmed V and J ends, which lost 3 bases and 2 bases, there was a span of 14 bases. The CDR3 sequence is 16 residues long. From germline, CDR1 is LNHDA and CDR2 SQIVND (reference sequence). CDR3 residues: CASSIMGGEGNQPQHF. The CDR3 DNA sequence: TGTGCCAGTAGTATCATGGGAGGGGAAGGCAATCAGCCCCAGCATTTT.

This clonotype occurred many times. The V gene is TRBV20-1, the J gene TRBJ1-2; no clear D. The CDR3 consists of 15 residues. Trimming removed 0 bases at V and 0 bases at J, with 11 bases between. Germline V CDR1 and CDR2: DFQATT, SNEGSKA (reference sequence). The CDR3 region is CSARDSRSSNYGYTF. The DNA of the CDR3 is TGCAGTGCTAGAGATAGCCGAAGCTCTAACTATGGCTACACCTTC.

This chain links TRBV19 with TRBJ1-2; no firm D call. This CDR3 comprises 12 residues. Per the germline V gene, CDR1 is LNHDA and CDR2 is SQIVND (reference sequence). V gave up 10 bases and J gave up 4 bases, with 13 bases separating them. The DNA for the CDR3 is TGTGCCACGGGCCGGGAGCCCTATGGCTACACCTTC. Encoded protein: CATGREPYGYTF.

This clonotype was seen at least ten times. The chain links TRBV10-3 to TRBJ1-5; D is ambiguous. Germline V gene data show CDR1 as ENHRY and CDR2 as SYGVKD. The V and J ends lost 6 bases and 7 bases respectively, with 13 bases between them. This CDR3 region has 13 residues. The CDR3 spells CAIRSVEGQPQHF. The CDR3 bases are TGTGCCATCAGATCCGTGGAAGGGCAGCCCCAGCATTTT.

The chain links TRBV14 to TRBJ1-2; 8 bases match TRBD1. V was clipped by 3 bases and J by 7 bases; unmatched bases: 10. Germline CDR1 is SGHDN and CDR2 is FVKESK. This CDR3 has 15 amino acids. The CDR3 region is CASSHRPGGEGGYTF. The CDR3 DNA sequence: TGTGCCAGCAGCCATAGGCCAGGGGGCGAGGGTGGCTACACCTTC.

V is TRBV24-1 and J is TRBJ1-2; 7 bases align to TRBD1. The V and J ends lost 3 bases and 6 bases, in that order; junction bases with no gene match: 3. The CDR3 extends over 13 amino acids. Germline V CDR1 and CDR2: KGHDR, SFDVKD. The CDR3 DNA reads as TGTGCCACCAGTGATACCGACAGGGATGGCTACACCTTC. This translates into CATSDTDRDGYTF.

The sample holds a few counts of this clonotype. The chain joins TRBV15 to TRBJ1-3; a possible D gene is TRBD1 (5 bases). V was trimmed by 2 bases and J by 0 bases, leaving 20 bases between them. This CDR3 contains 19 residues. From germline, CDR1 is LNHNV and CDR2 YYDKDF (reference sequence). The CDR3 DNA follows: TGTGCCACCAGCAGATTCGGTGGTCCGGGACTTGGCTCTGGAAACACCATATATTTT. Its translation: CATSRFGGPGLGSGNTIYF.